This T cell receptor (beta chain) was sequenced in a study of blood T cell repertoires in COVID-19. Turning to the study itself: The United States, Italy and Spain provided the acute and convalescent COVID-19 samples. T cells, B-cell-depleted T cells, or PBMCs provided the cDNA or gDNA that served as material.

How the authors handled the data: Amplification of reference gene primers was used by the study to estimate nucleated cell counts. Generated by immunoSEQ multiplex PCR, the TCRdb table keeps only in-frame clones and is missing some. That table furnishes V, J and clone size, whereas the DNA furnished D and trimming. Of fewer than 250,000 clones listed, approximately 86% are singletons. V shed 4 bases and J 6 bases; nucleotides not matched to a gene: 4. The CDR3 is made up of 14 amino acids. Germline CDR1 SGHNT, CDR2 YYREEE (reference sequence). This receptor was obtained from a woman aged 40-49 years with acute COVID-19. The chain has TRBV5-4 and TRBJ1-6, with 7 nucleotides matching TRBD1. The sample taken for sequencing was PBMCs or T cells enriched from blood (not recorded which). The CDR3 nucleotides are TGTGCCAGCAGCATACAGGGGAGTAATTCACCCCTCCACTTT. Its translation: CASSIQGSNSPLHF.